This T cell receptor (beta chain) emerged from a study of technical replicates of blood from a few donors. This clone was recorded only once. Method: immunoSEQ multiplex PCR; TCRdb's copy keeps in-frame clones and lacks some. The sample has around 97,000 clones, about 95% seen once. The V gene end was trimmed by 2 bases and the J gene end by 5 bases; junction bases not matched to a gene: 4. The CDR3 is made up of 14 amino acids. Per the germline V gene, CDR1 is SGHRS and CDR2 is YFSETQ. This TCR came from a human donor in good health. The chain uses TRBV5-1 and TRBJ2-1, with 7 bases fitting TRBD2. The material sequenced was T cells isolated from PBMCs. The CDR3 spells CASSLSGNNNEQFF. CDR3 sequence (DNA): TGCGCCAGCAGCTTAAGCGGGAACAACAATGAGCAGTTCTTC.